Listed below are T cell receptor beta chains from one sample, sequenced in a study of blood T cells in healthy people across ages. TCRdb fed the 5' RACE reads into MiXCR, producing one record per CDR3 protein. This sample has approximately 400,000 distinct CDR3 sequences; approximately 51% occur once, and the top ten carry 50% to 65%. The material sequenced was blood. The receptors derive from a man between 60 and 75 years old in good health. Each CDR3 is given without its conserved first and last residue. A D gene is named only where the DNA matches it firmly. A clone size is listed for some rows: how often the clone was seen (once, few, many), or a class if it is expanded.

D gene,V gene,clone size,J gene,CDR3 protein
-,TRBV9,-,TRBJ2-7,ASSVSPGGGKGEQY
TRBD2,TRBV6-6,-,TRBJ2-5,ASSWSGGQQETQY
TRBD2,TRBV6-6,-,TRBJ2-1,ASSTQGLADNEQF
-,TRBV5-1,few,TRBJ1-2,ASSLEFIVSGHT
TRBD2,TRBV3-1,few,TRBJ2-7,ASGRGNEQY
-,TRBV27,-,TRBJ1-2,ASGLREGGYT
-,TRBV11-2,-,-,ASRQSSGSNYEQY
-,TRBV6-2/TRBV6-3,-,-,ASTNVLGPRNYEQY
TRBD2,TRBV7-8,many,TRBJ2-1,ASSRGLAGGNEQF
-,TRBV5-1,-,TRBJ1-2,ASSSLVGLPTNYGYT
TRBD2,TRBV20-1,-,TRBJ2-1,SPESTAGEGYNEQF
TRBD1,TRBV7-3,once,TRBJ2-2,ASSPNPGQGNTGELF
-,TRBV6-1,-,TRBJ2-7,ASSAGFSYEQY
-,TRBV4-2,-,TRBJ2-7,ASSQVEASGEQY
-,TRBV10-1,-,TRBJ2-7,ASSESSGEQY
-,TRBV6-1,once,TRBJ2-3,ASSIKTGYSGTQY
-,TRBV7-2,-,TRBJ2-7,ASSPGAVREQY
-,TRBV5-6,-,TRBJ2-7,ASSLTSSYPYEQY
TRBD1,TRBV12-3/TRBV12-4,many,TRBJ2-7,ASSRTGVYEQY
-,TRBV9,few,TRBJ2-7,ASSVGRQNHEQY
-,TRBV4-1,-,TRBJ2-7,ASSSIVTGRFYEQY
-,TRBV9,many,TRBJ2-5,ASSAGTKDQETQY
-,TRBV10-3,-,TRBJ2-1,AISESTPHQKEQF
TRBD1,TRBV10-2,-,TRBJ1-2,ASMGQGAGGYT
TRBD1,TRBV20-1,-,TRBJ2-1,SAPTGDRNEQF
-,TRBV25-1,few,TRBJ2-7,ASSEYRASTYEQY
-,TRBV6-2/TRBV6-3,-,TRBJ2-5,ASSDSFQETQY
TRBD2,TRBV6-1,-,TRBJ2-1,ASTGGSGGRNRLSYNEQF
-,TRBV12-3/TRBV12-4,-,TRBJ2-3,ASSLGGVSTDTQY
TRBD2,TRBV7-2,few,TRBJ2-1,ASSNPTSGVQGDEQF
TRBD1,TRBV29-1,-,TRBJ1-4,SVETGGRWKLF
-,TRBV7-8,-,TRBJ1-5,ASSLEFRGNQPQH
-,TRBV7-9,-,TRBJ1-1,ASSLSHTEAF
-,TRBV18,few,TRBJ1-4,ASSLGLNEKLF
-,TRBV3-1,-,TRBJ2-1,ASSQILQFNEQF
TRBD2,TRBV20-1,-,TRBJ2-3,SASLVAGDADTQY
TRBD2,TRBV7-2,once,TRBJ2-1,ASRTRGLGGGETNEQF
TRBD1,TRBV4-2,-,TRBJ2-5,ASSQRQGREYQETQY
-,TRBV9,-,TRBJ2-2,ASSVVGDPGFFGGELF
TRBD1,TRBV6-5,-,TRBJ2-7,ASSYGGTGVYEQY
TRBD2,TRBV24-1,few,TRBJ2-3,ATSDPGLAGVPDTQY
-,TRBV20-1,-,TRBJ1-2,SASNRAFIYGYT
-,TRBV11-2,few,TRBJ2-1,ASSASNEQF
-,TRBV20-1,few,TRBJ2-7,SAREGSPVAGRGYEQY
-,TRBV7-3,-,TRBJ2-1,ASSLSCGATYNEQF
-,TRBV29-1,-,TRBJ2-1,SAHRDLTQNEQF
TRBD1,TRBV12-3/TRBV12-4,-,TRBJ2-3,ASSTPGQGRTDTQY
TRBD2,TRBV5-4,few,TRBJ2-6,ASSLGGGGGANVLT
TRBD1,TRBV15,-,TRBJ1-6,ATSSMGQPGGPLH
-,TRBV29-1,-,TRBJ2-1,SALKGGNEQF
-,TRBV7-2,-,TRBJ2-3,AGSRPGDTQY
-,TRBV3-1,-,TRBJ1-2,ASSQRAGGYT
-,TRBV6-1,-,TRBJ2-7,ASSDADGAYEQY